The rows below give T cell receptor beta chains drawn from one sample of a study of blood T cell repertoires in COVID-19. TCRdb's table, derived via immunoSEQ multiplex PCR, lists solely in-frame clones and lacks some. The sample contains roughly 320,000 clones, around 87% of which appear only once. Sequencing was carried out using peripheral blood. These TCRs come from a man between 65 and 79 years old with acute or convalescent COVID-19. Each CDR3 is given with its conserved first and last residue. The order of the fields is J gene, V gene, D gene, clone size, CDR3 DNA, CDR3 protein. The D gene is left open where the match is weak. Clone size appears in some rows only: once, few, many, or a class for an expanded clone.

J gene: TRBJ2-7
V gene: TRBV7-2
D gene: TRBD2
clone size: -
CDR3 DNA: TGTGCCAGCAGCTTAATGACGAGCGGGGGGGGCCTCGAGCAGTACTTC
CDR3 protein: CASSLMTSGGGLEQYF

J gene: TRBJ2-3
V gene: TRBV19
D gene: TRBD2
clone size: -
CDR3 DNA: TGTGCCAGTGCTCCTAGCGGGTATAACACAGATACGCAGTATTTT
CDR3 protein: CASAPSGYNTDTQYF

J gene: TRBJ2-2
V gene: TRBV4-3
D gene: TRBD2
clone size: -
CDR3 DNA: TGCGCCAGCAGCCAAGATGTCCCTAGCGGGGGGTACACCGGGGAGCTGTTTTTT
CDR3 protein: CASSQDVPSGGYTGELFF

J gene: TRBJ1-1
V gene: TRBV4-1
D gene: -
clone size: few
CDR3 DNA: TGCGCCAGCAGCCAAGAGCAGGGGATGAACACTGAAGCTTTCTTT
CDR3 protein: CASSQEQGMNTEAFF

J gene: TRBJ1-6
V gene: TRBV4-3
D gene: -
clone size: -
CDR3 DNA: TGCGCCAGCAGCCAAGGACAGTATAATTCACCCCTCCACTTT
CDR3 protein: CASSQGQYNSPLHF

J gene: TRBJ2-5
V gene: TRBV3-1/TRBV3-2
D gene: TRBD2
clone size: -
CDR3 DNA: TGTGCCAGCAGCCAAGTTCCGGGGGGAGAGACCCAGTACTTC
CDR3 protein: CASSQVPGGETQYF

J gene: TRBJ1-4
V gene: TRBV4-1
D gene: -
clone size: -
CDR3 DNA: TGCGCCAGCAGCCAAGATCGGGGGGTTTGGGCTGAAAAACTGTTTTTT
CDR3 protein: CASSQDRGVWAEKLFF

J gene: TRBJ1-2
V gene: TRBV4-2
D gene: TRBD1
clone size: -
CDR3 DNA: TGTGCCAGCAGCCAAGAATTCCGGACAGGGGGCTATGGCTACACCTTC
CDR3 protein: CASSQEFRTGGYGYTF

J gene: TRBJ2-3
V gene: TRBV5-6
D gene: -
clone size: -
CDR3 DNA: TGTGCCAGCAGCTTGGGAGAGGCGCAGTATTTT
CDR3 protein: CASSLGEAQYF

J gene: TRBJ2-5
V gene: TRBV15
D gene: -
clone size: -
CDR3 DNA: TGTGCCACCAGCAGAGATGGACTCCCGCAAGAGACCCAGTACTTC
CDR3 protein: CATSRDGLPQETQYF

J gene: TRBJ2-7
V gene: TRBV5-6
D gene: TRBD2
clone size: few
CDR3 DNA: TGTGCCAGCAGCTTGGTTGCCCTAGCGGGCCACGAGCAGTACTTC
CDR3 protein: CASSLVALAGHEQYF

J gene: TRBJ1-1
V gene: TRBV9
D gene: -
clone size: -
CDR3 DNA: TGTGCCAGCAGCGTAGCTATGGGCAGGGGCGAGGTAGCTTTCTTT
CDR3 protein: CASSVAMGRGEVAFF

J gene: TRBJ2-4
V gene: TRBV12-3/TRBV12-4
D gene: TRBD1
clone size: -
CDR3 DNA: TGTGCCAGCAGTTTCGGACAGGTGAACATTCAGTACTTC
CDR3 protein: CASSFGQVNIQYF

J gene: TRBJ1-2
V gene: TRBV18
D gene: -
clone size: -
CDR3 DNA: TGTGCCAGCTCCCCCAGTCAAGAAATCTATGGCTACACCTTC
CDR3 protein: CASSPSQEIYGYTF

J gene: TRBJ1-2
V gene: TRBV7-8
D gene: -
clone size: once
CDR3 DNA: TGTGCCAGCAGCCGGGGAGGGGGCTACACCTTC
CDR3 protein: CASSRGGGYTF

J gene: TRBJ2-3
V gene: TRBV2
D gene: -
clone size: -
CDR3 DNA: TGTGCCAGCAGATCCGGGGCGGGACGAGGCACAGATACGCAGTATTTT
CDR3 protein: CASRSGAGRGTDTQYF

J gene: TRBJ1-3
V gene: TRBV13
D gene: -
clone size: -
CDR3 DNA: TGTGCCAGCAGCTTAAGACGGGGCTCTGGAAACACCATATATTTT
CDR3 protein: CASSLRRGSGNTIYF

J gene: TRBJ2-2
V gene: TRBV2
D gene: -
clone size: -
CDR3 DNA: TGTGCCAGCTTACGGGATACCGCGAACACCGGGGAGCTGTTTTTT
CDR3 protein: CASLRDTANTGELFF

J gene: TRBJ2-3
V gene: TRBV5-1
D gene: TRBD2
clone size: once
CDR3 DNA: TGCGCCAGCAGCTTGTCACTAGCGGATACGCAGTATTTT
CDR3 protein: CASSLSLADTQYF

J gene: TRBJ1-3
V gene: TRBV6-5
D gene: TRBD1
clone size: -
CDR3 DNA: TGTGCCAGCACCAGGGGGTCGCCTGGAAACACCATATATTTT
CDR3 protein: CASTRGSPGNTIYF

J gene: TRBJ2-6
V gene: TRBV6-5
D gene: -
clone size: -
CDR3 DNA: TGTGCCAGCCGAAACCCAGGGGTCGGGGCCAACGTCCTGACTTTC
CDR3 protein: CASRNPGVGANVLTF

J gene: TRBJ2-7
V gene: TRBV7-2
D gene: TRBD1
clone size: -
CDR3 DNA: TGTGCCAGCAGCTTAGGGTGGGACAGGGGATTCGGTTACGAGCAGTACTTC
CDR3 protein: CASSLGWDRGFGYEQYF

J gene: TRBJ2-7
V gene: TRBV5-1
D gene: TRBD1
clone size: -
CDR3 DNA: TGCGCCAGCAGCTTGGACAGGGGTCTCTCCTACGAGCAGTACTTC
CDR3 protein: CASSLDRGLSYEQYF

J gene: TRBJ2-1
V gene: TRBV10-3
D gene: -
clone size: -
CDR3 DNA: TGTGCCATCAGTGAAAGCGGACCTGAGGATGAGCAGTTCTTC
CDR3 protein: CAISESGPEDEQFF

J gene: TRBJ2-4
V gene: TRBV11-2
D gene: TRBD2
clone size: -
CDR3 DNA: TGTGCCAGCAGCTTAGGTAGCGGGACGACACTTCAGTACTTC
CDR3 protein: CASSLGSGTTLQYF

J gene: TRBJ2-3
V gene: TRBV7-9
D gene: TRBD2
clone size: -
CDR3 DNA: TGTGCCAGCAGCTTTGGACTAGCGGGAAGCACAGATACGCAGTATTTT
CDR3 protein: CASSFGLAGSTDTQYF